A selection of T cell receptor beta chains follows, all from one sample in a study of cytomegalovirus exposure and HLA in healthy donors. Some clones are missing from TCRdb's copy, which holds only in-frame ones; the method was immunoSEQ multiplex PCR. The repertoire includes some 150,000 clones, around 79% of them detected once, and 1.5% to 2% sits in the top ten. Specimen: PBMCs. The receptors originated from a woman aged 25 to 39 in good health and CMV-seronegative. The CDR3 runs from the conserved cysteine through the conserved F or W. Fields, in order: clone size, V gene, D gene, J gene, CDR3 DNA, CDR3 protein. A D gene is named only where the DNA matches it firmly. Size is stated for part of the rows, as once, few or many counts, or as a class when the clone is expanded.

.	TRBV10-1	.	TRBJ1-4	TGCGCCAGCTCCCAGGGGAATGAAAAACTGTTTTTT	CASSQGNEKLFF
few	TRBV7-3	TRBD1	TRBJ1-1	TGTGCCAGCAGCTCTCACGCCGGGACAGGGAAGACTGAAGCTTTCTTT	CASSSHAGTGKTEAFF
few	TRBV5-1	TRBD2	TRBJ2-5	TGCGCCAGCAGCTTGACGACTAGCGGGGGACGAGAGACCCAGTACTTC	CASSLTTSGGRETQYF
.	TRBV7-2	TRBD1	TRBJ1-5	TGTGCCAGCAGCTTAACTGGGACAGGGGGCCGCCAGCCCCAGCATTTT	CASSLTGTGGRQPQHF
few	TRBV11-2	.	TRBJ1-3	TGTGCCAGCAGCCCCACGGGGGGCTCTGGAAACACCATATATTTT	CASSPTGGSGNTIYF
.	TRBV7-9	TRBD1	TRBJ2-1	TGTGCCAGCAGTCCTACGGCGGCAGGGGGATATGAGCAGTTCTTC	CASSPTAAGGYEQFF
.	TRBV19	TRBD1	TRBJ1-4	TGTGCCAGTAGTACCGGAACACAGGGGGAAAAACTGTTTTTT	CASSTGTQGEKLFF
.	TRBV9	.	TRBJ2-7	TGTGCCAGCAGCGTAGCAGGACAGCCTCTCGGCGAGCAGTACTTC	CASSVAGQPLGEQYF
few	TRBV5-1	TRBD1	TRBJ1-2	TGCGCCAGCAGCTTCCGCCAGGGGGCGGGAGGCTACACCTTC	CASSFRQGAGGYTF
.	TRBV4-1	.	TRBJ2-7	TGCGCCAGCAGCCGAAGCGTCAGCGGTCCCTACGAGCAGTACTTC	CASSRSVSGPYEQYF
.	TRBV2	.	TRBJ1-3	TGTGCCAGCAGACGGGACTCTGGAAACACCATATATTTT	CASRRDSGNTIYF
once	TRBV5-1	TRBD2	TRBJ2-3	TGCGCCAGCAGCTCCTTGACTAGCGGGGGGAAGGATACGCAGTATTTT	CASSSLTSGGKDTQYF